The TCR beta chain under discussion was sequenced for a study of OX40 agonist ivuxolimab in advanced cancers. About the study: Dose-escalation subjects each had hepatocellular carcinoma, melanoma, renal cell or head and neck cancer. Of the patients, three showed partial responses, one with hepatocellular carcinoma and two with cutaneous melanoma.

General study points: The mean number of expanded clones was higher in CD8+ T cells than in CD4+.

V shed 1 base and J 5 bases; nucleotides not matched to a gene: 3. Per the germline V gene, CDR1 is SGHDN and CDR2 is FVKESK. This CDR3 region has 14 residues. Here immunoSEQ multiplex PCR was the method, and the copy in TCRdb shows in-frame clones only, minus some. The sample yields some 100,000 clones, approximately 80% seen once. To note about this clone: Its antigen is undetermined.

The sequence was obtained from an adult with an advanced solid tumor such as melanoma, head and neck, liver or kidney cancer. Sequenced material: CD4+ or CD8+ T cells sorted from blood, taken in a trial of the OX40 agonist ivuxolimab. The chain carries TRBV14 and TRBJ1-1, with 8 bases fitting TRBD1. This chain's CDR3 is CASSQGQGLTEAFF. CDR3 sequence (DNA): TGTGCCAGCAGCCAAGGACAGGGGCTAACTGAAGCTTTCTTT.